What follows are 27 T cell receptor beta chains derived from one specimen sequenced in a study of T cells after posttransplantation cyclophosphamide. TCRdb's table, derived via immunoSEQ multiplex PCR, lists solely in-frame clones and lacks some. The sample has some 43,000 clones, 90% seen once. Treatment was busulfan-fludarabine conditioning, a marrow graft, and cyclophosphamide on days +3 and +4. The specimen comprised PBMCs, sampled roughly 60 days after allogeneic stem cell transplant with posttransplant cyclophosphamide. The receptors originated from a male patient aged 60-69 years who received an allogeneic stem cell transplant from a related donor and was CMV-positive. Some T cells may be the graft donor's.

This clone was counted only a few times. V and J are TRBV6-5 and TRBJ1-5; 9 nucleotides align to TRBD1. This CDR3 is 15 amino acids long. Per the germline V gene, CDR1 is MNHEY and CDR2 is SVGAGI. V was pared by 6 bases and J by 9 bases, with 12 bases of the junction left unmatched. The CDR3 sequence is CASSLTGTGITPQHF. The DNA of the CDR3 is TGTGCCAGCAGCCTAACCGGGACAGGGATTACGCCCCAGCATTTT.

This clone was counted between two and nine times. The chain employs TRBV28 and TRBJ1-1; 8 nucleotides agree with TRBD1. The V and J ends lost 6 bases and 5 bases, in that order; junction bases with no gene match: 8. Germline lookup yields CDR1 MDHEN and CDR2 SYDVKM. There are 14 residues in the CDR3. The CDR3 protein is CASRSDRGWTEAFF. Written as DNA, the CDR3 is TGTGCCAGCAGGTCAGACAGGGGATGGACTGAAGCTTTCTTT.

The V gene is TRBV5-6, the J gene TRBJ2-3, with a possible D match to TRBD2 (6 bases). Germline lookup yields CDR1 SGHDT and CDR2 YYEEEE. This CDR3 region has 14 residues. V shed 4 bases and J shed 1 base, with 10 bases lying between them. DNA for the CDR3: TGTGCCAGCAGCCGCGGCGGGGGCACAGATACGCAGTATTTT. As protein: CASSRGGGTDTQYF.

The J gene is TRBJ1-1, the V gene TRBV11-2, with a weak D call TRBD1 (6 bases). From germline, CDR1 is SGHAT and CDR2 FQNNGV. The germline V and J ends were trimmed by 8 bases and 4 bases, with 17 bases remaining between them. This CDR3 has 14 residues. DNA for the CDR3: TGTGCCAGCTCGCCACAGAGGGGGGGCACTGAAGCTTTCTTT. This gives the protein CASSPQRGGTEAFF.

This chain connects TRBV5-1 to TRBJ2-1, with 8 positions matching TRBD2. Looked up from germline, CDR1 is SGHRS and CDR2 is YFSETQ. This CDR3 is 17 amino acids long. V trimming: 4 bases; J trimming: 1 base; junction bases outside the gene matches: 10. In nucleotides, the CDR3 is TGCGCCAGCAGCCCAACCCGACTAGCGCGGTCCTACAATGAGCAGTTCTTC. It encodes CASSPTRLARSYNEQFF.

The rearrangement uses TRBV7-9 and TRBJ2-5; 7 bases match TRBD2. Germline values: CDR1 SEHNR, CDR2 FQNEAQ (reference sequence). The length of the CDR3 is 15 residues. V shed 4 bases and J 0 bases; nucleotides not matched to a gene: 5. CDR3 DNA sequence: TGTGCCAGCAGCTACGGAGCGGGACACCAAGAGACCCAGTACTTC. This gives the protein CASSYGAGHQETQYF.

The V call is TRBV7-9, the J call TRBJ1-1, with a possible D match to TRBD1 (5 bases). This CDR3 is 15 amino acids long. V was cut by 4 bases and J by 11 bases, with 23 bases left in between. Germline lookup yields CDR1 SEHNR and CDR2 FQNEAQ (reference sequence). The CDR3 nucleotides are TGTGCCAGCAGCTCAGGGTTCGGGGGTCACCCGGGGGCTTTCTTT. Translated, it gives CASSSGFGGHPGAFF.

The rearrangement uses TRBV7-8 and TRBJ2-5; 11 nucleotides agree with TRBD2. CDR1 and CDR2 from the germline V gene are SGHVS and FQNEAQ. The CDR3 has 17 residues. Losses at the gene ends were 1 base for V and 2 bases for J; bases not matched to a gene: 6. CDR3 nucleotides: TGTGCCAGCAGCTTAGTATCTAGCGGGGGGTCTCAAGAGACCCAGTACTTC. It codes for CASSLVSSGGSQETQYF. Full variable domain (rest looked up from reference TRBV7-8 and TRBJ2-5): GAGVSQSPRYKVAKRGQDVALRCDPISGHVSLFWYQQALGQGPEFLTYFQNEAQLDKSGLPSDRFFAERPEGSVSTLKIQRTQQEDSAVYLCASSLVSSGGSQETQYFGPGTRLLVL.

This rearrangement joins TRBV5-8 to TRBJ2-5, with 7 bases that match TRBD1. This CDR3 spans 14 amino acids. V lost 0 bases, J lost 5 bases, and 4 bases stayed unmatched. CDR1 is SGHTS, CDR2 YDEGEE, per germline. For the CDR3, the DNA is TGTGCCAGCAGCTTGGGACAGGGCTACGAGACCCAGTACTTC. This encodes CASSLGQGYETQYF.

This clone was picked up a small number of times. This rearrangement joins TRBV6-1 to TRBJ1-1, with 9 nucleotides matching TRBD1. J was trimmed by 5 bases and V by 4 bases; bases with no gene match: 2. The CDR3 has 13 residues. The germline V gene encodes CDR1 MNHNS and CDR2 SASEGT. The CDR3 sequence: CASSGDRDTEAFF. In nucleotides, the CDR3 is TGTGCCAGCAGTGGGGACAGGGATACTGAAGCTTTCTTT.

This chain uses TRBV28 with TRBJ1-2; D possibly corresponds to TRBD1 (5 bases). The germline CDR1 and CDR2 sequences are MDHEN and SYDVKM. Trimming stripped 6 bases from V and 4 bases from J, with 15 bases between. The CDR3 totals 14 residues. Written as DNA, the CDR3 is TGTGCCAGCAGCCTCGACAGCAACCTCTATGGCTACACCTTC. This gives the protein CASSLDSNLYGYTF.

The chain couples TRBV6-1 to TRBJ2-5; D is uncertain. The germline V gene has CDR1 MNHNS and CDR2 SASEGT. The V gene lost 2 bases and the J gene lost 5 bases, with 9 bases spanning the gap. The CDR3 is 13 residues long. The CDR3 bases are TGTGCCAGCAGTGAAAACCTGCGGGAGACCCAGTACTTC. As protein: CASSENLRETQYF.

V is TRBV5-4 and J is TRBJ2-7; D might be TRBD1 (6 bases). Germline CDR1 is SGHNT and CDR2 is YYREEE (reference sequence). Deletions cut 4 bases from V and 0 bases from J, with 11 bases between. This CDR3 spans 14 amino acids. The CDR3 DNA reads as TGTGCCAGCAGCCTGGACAGTAACTCCTACGAGCAGTACGTC. It encodes CASSLDSNSYEQYV.

The genes are TRBV6-4 and TRBJ1-1, with TRBD1 matching over 7 bases. The CDR3 has 11 residues. The J segment lost 10 bases and the V segment lost 10 bases, leaving 9 bases of the junction unmatched. CDR1 is MRHNA and CDR2 is SNTAGT in the germline V gene. CDR3 DNA sequence: TGTGCCACCACCCAACAGGGGCGAGCTTTCTTT. It specifies CATTQQGRAFF.

The J gene is TRBJ2-5, the V gene TRBV15, with 10 bases that match TRBD2. Germline loops: CDR1 LNHNV, CDR2 YYDKDF (reference sequence). V shed 1 base and J 2 bases; nucleotides not matched to a gene: 4. There are 16 residues in the CDR3. CDR3 region: CATSRGGLAVQETQYF. CDR3 DNA: TGTGCCACCAGCAGAGGAGGACTAGCGGTACAAGAGACCCAGTACTTC.

The J gene is TRBJ1-1, the V gene TRBV7-9; D unclear. The germline V and J ends were trimmed by 1 base and 4 bases, with 7 bases remaining between them. Germline-derived CDR1 and CDR2 are SEHNR and FQNEAQ (reference sequence). The CDR3 length is 13 residues. The chain's CDR3 is CASSLVPGTEAFF. The CDR3 coding sequence is TGTGCCAGCAGCTTAGTCCCGGGCACTGAAGCTTTCTTT.

This clone was observed a few times. This chain links TRBV6-6 with TRBJ1-2; no reliable D call. V lost 0 bases to trimming and J lost 6 bases, with 5 bases between them. Per the germline V gene, CDR1 is MNHNY and CDR2 is SVGAGI (reference sequence). This CDR3 has 12 residues. DNA of the CDR3: TGTGCCAGCAGTTACTCGAGCCATGGCTACACCTTC. Its protein product is CASSYSSHGYTF.

V and J are TRBV19 and TRBJ1-2; D is uncertain. The CDR3 consists of 16 residues. Germline V gene sequence: CDR1 LNHDA, CDR2 SQIVND (reference sequence). Between the trimmed V and J ends, which lost 8 bases and 7 bases, there was a span of 26 bases. This CDR3 is CASWSASGHLGGGYTF. CDR3 nucleotides: TGTGCCAGTTGGAGTGCTTCCGGCCACCTTGGAGGTGGCTACACCTTC.

The chain joins TRBV14 to TRBJ2-5; 9 nucleotides line up with TRBD2. The ends lost 2 bases at V and 2 bases at J; junction bases unmatched: 18. The germline V gene encodes CDR1 SGHDN and CDR2 FVKESK. This CDR3 contains 20 residues. CDR3 amino acids: CASSQYTWGLAKPEQETQYF. DNA for the CDR3: TGTGCCAGCAGCCAATACACTTGGGGACTAGCCAAACCAGAACAAGAGACCCAGTACTTC.

V is TRBV10-3 and J is TRBJ1-1; D is perhaps TRBD1 (5 bases). The CDR3 spans 14 residues. V was cut by 5 bases and J by 4 bases, with 14 bases left in between. The germline gives CDR1 ENHRY, CDR2 SYGVKD. The CDR3 DNA is TGTGCCATCAGTAGCATGGGGGAGGCCACTGAAGCTTTCTTT. Protein: CAISSMGEATEAFF.

There are a few counts of this clone. The rearrangement uses TRBV11-2 and TRBJ2-4, with D possibly matching TRBD2 (6 bases). V lost 3 bases to trimming and J lost 3 bases, with 15 bases between them. CDR1 and CDR2 (germline): SGHAT, FQNNGV. The CDR3 covers 16 residues. CDR3 region: CASSFGQGGHKNIQYF. CDR3 in DNA: TGTGCCAGCAGCTTTGGCCAGGGAGGACACAAAAACATTCAGTACTTC.

This clone was seen a single time. The chain links TRBV7-9 to TRBJ1-2, with 7 bases matching TRBD1. J gave up 4 bases and V 3 bases, and 8 bases lay outside the gene matches. In germline, CDR1 is SEHNR, CDR2 FQNEAQ (reference sequence). The CDR3 is 15 amino acids. Here the CDR3 reads CASSLGTDYVYGYTF. CDR3 bases: TGTGCCAGCAGCTTGGGGACAGATTACGTCTATGGCTACACCTTC.

This clone was observed a handful of times. CDR3 sequence: CASSLGSTGSEKLFF. CDR3 nucleotides: TGCGCCAGCAGCTTGGGGTCGACAGGGAGCGAAAAACTGTTTTTT. V is TRBV5-1 and J is TRBJ1-4, with TRBD1 identical over 7 bases. The CDR3 runs to 15 residues. Germline loops: CDR1 SGHRS, CDR2 YFSETQ. V shed 0 bases and J 8 bases; nucleotides not matched to a gene: 7.

A single count supports this clone. The chain carries TRBV9 and TRBJ1-2, with TRBD1 identical over 7 bases. The ends lost 0 bases at V and 0 bases at J; junction bases unmatched: 5. In germline, CDR1 is SGDLS, CDR2 YYNGEE. This CDR3 comprises 16 residues. CDR3 residues: CASSVEQGPPNYGYTF. The CDR3 DNA sequence: TGTGCCAGCAGCGTAGAACAGGGGCCCCCTAACTATGGCTACACCTTC. The full variable domain, with the rest looked up from reference TRBV9 and TRBJ1-2, is DSGVTQTPKHLITATGQRVTLRCSPRSGDLSVYWYQQSLDQGLQFLIQYYNGEERAKGNILERFSAQQFPDLHSELNLSSLELGDSALYFCASSVEQGPPNYGYTFGSGTRLTVV.

This clone was observed a single time. CDR3 DNA sequence: TGCGCCAGCAGCTGGGCGGGACAGGGGAACACTGAAGCTTTCTTT. Translated, it gives CASSWAGQGNTEAFF. This chain connects TRBV5-1 to TRBJ1-1; 9 bases are a match to TRBD1. This CDR3 is built from 15 residues. V lost 3 bases and J lost 1; bases outside the gene matches: 4. Germline CDR1 is SGHRS and CDR2 is YFSETQ.

The chain combines TRBV6-1 with TRBJ2-3; 11 positions match TRBD2. CDR3 size: 17 residues. V dropped 3 bases and J dropped 2; count of bases not matched to a gene: 7. Germline lookup yields CDR1 MNHNS and CDR2 SASEGT. CDR3 bases: TGTGCCAGCAGTGACCCGGCTAGCGGGGGGCACACAGATACGCAGTATTTT. It encodes CASSDPASGGHTDTQYF.

J is TRBJ2-7 and V is TRBV7-8, with a tentative D call TRBD1 (6 bases). This CDR3 region has 13 residues. V was shortened by 5 bases and J by 3 bases, with 11 bases between the two germline ends. Germline CDR1 is SGHVS and CDR2 is FQNEAQ. CDR3 nucleotide sequence: TGTGCCAGCAGCAGAGACAGGAACTACGAGCAGTACGTC. Its translation: CASSRDRNYEQYV.